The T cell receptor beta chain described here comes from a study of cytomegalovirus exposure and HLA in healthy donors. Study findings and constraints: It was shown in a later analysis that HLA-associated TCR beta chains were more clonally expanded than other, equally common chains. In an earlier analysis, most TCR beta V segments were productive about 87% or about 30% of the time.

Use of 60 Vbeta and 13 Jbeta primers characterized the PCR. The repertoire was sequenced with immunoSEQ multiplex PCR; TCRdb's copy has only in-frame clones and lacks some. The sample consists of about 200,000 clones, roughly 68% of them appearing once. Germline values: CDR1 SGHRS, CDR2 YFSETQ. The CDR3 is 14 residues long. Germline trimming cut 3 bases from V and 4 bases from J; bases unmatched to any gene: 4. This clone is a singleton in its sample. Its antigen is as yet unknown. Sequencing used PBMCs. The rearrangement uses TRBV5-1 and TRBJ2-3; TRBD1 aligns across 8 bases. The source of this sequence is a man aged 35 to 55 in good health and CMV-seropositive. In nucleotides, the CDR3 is TGCGCCAGCAGCTCGACAGGGGTGTCAGATACGCAGTATTTT. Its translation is CASSSTGVSDTQYF.